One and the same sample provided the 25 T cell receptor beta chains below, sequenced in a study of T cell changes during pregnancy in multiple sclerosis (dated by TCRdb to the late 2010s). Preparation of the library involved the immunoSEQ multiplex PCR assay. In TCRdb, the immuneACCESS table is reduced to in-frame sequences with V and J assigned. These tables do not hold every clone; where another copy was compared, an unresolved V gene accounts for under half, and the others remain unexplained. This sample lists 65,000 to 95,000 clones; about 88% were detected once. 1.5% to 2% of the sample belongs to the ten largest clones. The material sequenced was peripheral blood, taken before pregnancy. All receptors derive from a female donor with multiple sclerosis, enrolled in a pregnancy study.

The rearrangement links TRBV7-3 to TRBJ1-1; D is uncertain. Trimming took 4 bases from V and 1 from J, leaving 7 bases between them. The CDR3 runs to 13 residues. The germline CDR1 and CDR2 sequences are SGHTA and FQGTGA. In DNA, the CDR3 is TGTGCCAGCAGCTCGACTACGAACACTGAAGCTTTCTTT. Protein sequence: CASSSTTNTEAFF. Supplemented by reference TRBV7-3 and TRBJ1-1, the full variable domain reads GAGVSQTPSNKVTEKGKYVELRCDPISGHTALYWYRQSLGQGPEFLIYFQGTGAADDSGLPNDRFFAVRPEGSVSTLKIQRTERGDSAVYLCASSSTTNTEAFFGQGTRLTVV.

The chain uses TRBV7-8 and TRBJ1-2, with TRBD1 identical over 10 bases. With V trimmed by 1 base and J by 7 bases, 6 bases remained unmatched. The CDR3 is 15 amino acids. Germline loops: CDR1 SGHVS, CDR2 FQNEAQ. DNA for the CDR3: TGTGCCAGCAGCTTAGGACGACAGGGGGCGCTTGGCTACACCTTC. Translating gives CASSLGRQGALGYTF. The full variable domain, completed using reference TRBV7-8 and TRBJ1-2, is GAGVSQSPRYKVAKRGQDVALRCDPISGHVSLFWYQQALGQGPEFLTYFQNEAQLDKSGLPSDRFFAERPEGSVSTLKIQRTQQEDSAVYLCASSLGRQGALGYTFGSGTRLTVV.

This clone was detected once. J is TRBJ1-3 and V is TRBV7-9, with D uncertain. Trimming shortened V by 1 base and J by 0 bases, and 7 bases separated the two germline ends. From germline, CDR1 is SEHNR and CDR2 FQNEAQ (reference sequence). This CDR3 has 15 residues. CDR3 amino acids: CASSLGEISGNTIYF. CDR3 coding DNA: TGTGCCAGCAGCTTAGGGGAGATCTCTGGAAACACCATATATTTT.

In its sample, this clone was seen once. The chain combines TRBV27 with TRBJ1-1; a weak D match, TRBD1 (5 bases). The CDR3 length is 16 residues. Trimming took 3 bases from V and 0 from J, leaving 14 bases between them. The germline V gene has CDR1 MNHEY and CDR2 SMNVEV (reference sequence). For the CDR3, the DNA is TGTGCCAGCAGTTTGGGGCCCGGGACTTTGAACACTGAAGCTTTCTTT. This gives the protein CASSLGPGTLNTEAFF.

The CDR3 DNA reads as TGTGCCAGCAGCTTAAGGAGCGGAGTAGATACGCAGTATTTT. Translated: CASSLRSGVDTQYF. The chain combines TRBV7-2 with TRBJ2-3; TRBD2 is a possible D gene (5 bases). The V end was cut by 2 bases, the J end by 5 bases, with 11 bases between. CDR3 size: 14 residues. Germline lookup yields CDR1 SGHTA and CDR2 FQGNSA.

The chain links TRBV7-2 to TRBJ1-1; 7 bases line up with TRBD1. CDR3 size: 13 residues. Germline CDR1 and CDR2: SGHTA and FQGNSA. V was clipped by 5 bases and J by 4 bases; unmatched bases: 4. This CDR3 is CASSTRQGTEAFF. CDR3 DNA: TGTGCCAGCAGCACCCGACAGGGCACTGAAGCTTTCTTT.

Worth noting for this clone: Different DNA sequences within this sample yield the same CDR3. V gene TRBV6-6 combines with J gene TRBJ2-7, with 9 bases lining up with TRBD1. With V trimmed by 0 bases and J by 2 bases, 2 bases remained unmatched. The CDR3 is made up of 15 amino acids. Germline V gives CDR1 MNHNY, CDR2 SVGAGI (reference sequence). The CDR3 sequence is CASSYSGTGPYEQYF. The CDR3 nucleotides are TGTGCCAGCAGTTACTCCGGGACAGGGCCCTACGAGCAGTACTTC.

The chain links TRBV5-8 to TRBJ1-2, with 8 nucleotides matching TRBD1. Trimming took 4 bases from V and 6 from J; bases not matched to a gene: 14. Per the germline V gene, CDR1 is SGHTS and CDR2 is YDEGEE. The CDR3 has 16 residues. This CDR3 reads CASSPFPGGLLDGYTF. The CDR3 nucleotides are TGTGCCAGCAGCCCGTTTCCAGGGGGCCTCCTCGATGGCTACACCTTC.

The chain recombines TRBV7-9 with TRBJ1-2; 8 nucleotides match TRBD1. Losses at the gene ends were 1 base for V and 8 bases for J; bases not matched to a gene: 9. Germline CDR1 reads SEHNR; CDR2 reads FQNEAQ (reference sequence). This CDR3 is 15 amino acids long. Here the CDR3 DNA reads TGTGCCAGCAGCTTAGGGACAGGGCAACTCGAGGGCTACACCTTC. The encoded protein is CASSLGTGQLEGYTF. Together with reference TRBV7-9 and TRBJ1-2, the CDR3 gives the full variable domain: DTGVSQNPRHKITKRGQNVTFRCDPISEHNRLYWYRQTLGQGPEFLTYFQNEAQLEKSRLLSDRFSAERPKGSFSTLEIQRTEQGDSAMYLCASSLGTGQLEGYTFGSGTRLTVV.

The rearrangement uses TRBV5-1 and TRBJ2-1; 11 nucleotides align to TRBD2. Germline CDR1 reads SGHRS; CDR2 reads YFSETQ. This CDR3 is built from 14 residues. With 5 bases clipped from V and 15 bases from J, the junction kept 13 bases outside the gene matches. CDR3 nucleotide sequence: TGCGCCAGCAGACCCACTAGCGGGGGCTCTTCTGCGTTCTTC. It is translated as CASRPTSGGSSAFF.

CDR3 amino acids: CASSVAGTHNEKLFF. Written as DNA, the CDR3 is TGTGCCAGCAGCGTAGCGGGGACACATAATGAAAAACTGTTTTTT. J is TRBJ1-4 and V is TRBV9, with D possibly being TRBD1 (6 bases). V lost 0 bases to trimming and J lost 4 bases, with 10 bases between them. Germline V gives CDR1 SGDLS, CDR2 YYNGEE. The CDR3 runs to 15 residues.

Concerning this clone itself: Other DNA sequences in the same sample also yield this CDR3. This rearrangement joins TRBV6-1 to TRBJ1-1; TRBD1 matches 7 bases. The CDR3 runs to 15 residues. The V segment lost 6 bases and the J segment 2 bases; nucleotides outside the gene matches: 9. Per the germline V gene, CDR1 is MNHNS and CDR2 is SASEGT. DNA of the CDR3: TGTGCCAGCAGCATGAGGACAGGCCTTAACACTGAAGCTTTCTTT. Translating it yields CASSMRTGLNTEAFF.

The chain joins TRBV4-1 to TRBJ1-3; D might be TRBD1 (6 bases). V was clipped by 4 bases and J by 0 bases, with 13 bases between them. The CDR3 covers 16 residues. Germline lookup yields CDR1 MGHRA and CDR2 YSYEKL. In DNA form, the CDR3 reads TGCGCCAGCAGCCGTCAGGGCAGGGGCTCTGGAAACACCATATATTTT. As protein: CASSRQGRGSGNTIYF.

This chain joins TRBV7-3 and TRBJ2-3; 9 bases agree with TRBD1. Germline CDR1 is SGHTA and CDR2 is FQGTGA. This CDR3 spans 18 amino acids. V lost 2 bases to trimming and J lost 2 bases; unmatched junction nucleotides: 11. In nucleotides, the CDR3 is TGTGCCAGCAGCTTACAACCCGTCGGGACAGGGATCACAGATACGCAGTATTTT. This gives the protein CASSLQPVGTGITDTQYF.

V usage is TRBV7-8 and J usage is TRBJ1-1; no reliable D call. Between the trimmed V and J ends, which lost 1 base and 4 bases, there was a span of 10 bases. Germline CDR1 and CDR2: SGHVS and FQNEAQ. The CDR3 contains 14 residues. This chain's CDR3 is CASSLVRESTEAFF. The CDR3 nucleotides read TGTGCCAGCAGCTTAGTGAGGGAGAGCACTGAAGCTTTCTTT.

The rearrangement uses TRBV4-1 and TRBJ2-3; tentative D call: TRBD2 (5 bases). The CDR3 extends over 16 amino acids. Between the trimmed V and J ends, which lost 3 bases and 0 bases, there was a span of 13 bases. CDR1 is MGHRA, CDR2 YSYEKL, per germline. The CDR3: CASSHQRSTSTDTQYF. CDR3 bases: TGCGCCAGCAGCCATCAGCGGTCTACGAGCACAGATACGCAGTATTTT.

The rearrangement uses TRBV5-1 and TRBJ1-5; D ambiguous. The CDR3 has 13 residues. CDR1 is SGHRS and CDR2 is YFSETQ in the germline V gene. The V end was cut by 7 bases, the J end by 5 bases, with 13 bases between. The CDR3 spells CASREGDHQPQHF. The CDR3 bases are TGCGCCAGCCGCGAGGGCGACCATCAGCCCCAGCATTTT. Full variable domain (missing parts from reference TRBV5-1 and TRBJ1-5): KAGVTQTPRYLIKTRGQQVTLSCSPISGHRSVSWYQQTPGQGLQFLFEYFSETQRNKGNFPGRFSGRQFSNSRSEMNVSTLELGDSALYLCASREGDHQPQHFGDGTRLSIL.

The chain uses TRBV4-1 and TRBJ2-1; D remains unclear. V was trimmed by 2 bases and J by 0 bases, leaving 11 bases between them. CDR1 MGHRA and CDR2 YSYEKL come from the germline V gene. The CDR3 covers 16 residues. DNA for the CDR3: TGCGCCAGCAGCCAACCTCGGGTGTTCTCCTACAATGAGCAGTTCTTC. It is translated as CASSQPRVFSYNEQFF.

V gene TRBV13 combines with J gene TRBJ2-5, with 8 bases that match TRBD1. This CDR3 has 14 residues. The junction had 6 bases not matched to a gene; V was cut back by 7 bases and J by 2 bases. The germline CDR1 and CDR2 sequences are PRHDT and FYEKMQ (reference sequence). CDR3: CASTLQGVQETQYF. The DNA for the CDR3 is TGTGCCAGCACTCTACAGGGGGTTCAAGAGACCCAGTACTTC. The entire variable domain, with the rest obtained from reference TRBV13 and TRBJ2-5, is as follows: AAGVIQSPRHLIKEKRETATLKCYPIPRHDTVYWYQQGPGQDPQFLISFYEKMQSDKGSIPDRFSAQQFSDYHSELNMSSLELGDSALYFCASTLQGVQETQYFGPGTRLLVL.

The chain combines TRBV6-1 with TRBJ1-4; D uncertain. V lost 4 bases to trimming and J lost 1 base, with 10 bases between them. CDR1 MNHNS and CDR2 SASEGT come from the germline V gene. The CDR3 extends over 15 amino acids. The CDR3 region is CASSGGWGTNEKLFF. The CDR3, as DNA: TGTGCCAGCAGTGGAGGGTGGGGAACTAATGAAAAACTGTTTTTT.

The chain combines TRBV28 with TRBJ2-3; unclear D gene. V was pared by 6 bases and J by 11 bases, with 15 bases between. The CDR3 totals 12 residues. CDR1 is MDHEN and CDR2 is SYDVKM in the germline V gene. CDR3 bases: TGTGCCAGCAGCCCCCGGTTGCTTGAGCAGTATTTT. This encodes CASSPRLLEQYF.

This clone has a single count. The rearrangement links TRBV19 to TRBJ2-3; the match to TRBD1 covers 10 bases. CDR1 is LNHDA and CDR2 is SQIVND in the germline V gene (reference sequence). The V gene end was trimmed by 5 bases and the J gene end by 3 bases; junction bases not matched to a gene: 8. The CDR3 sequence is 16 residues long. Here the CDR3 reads CASSPRQGAKTDTQYF. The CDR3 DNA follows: TGTGCCAGTAGTCCAAGACAGGGGGCTAAGACAGATACGCAGTATTTT.

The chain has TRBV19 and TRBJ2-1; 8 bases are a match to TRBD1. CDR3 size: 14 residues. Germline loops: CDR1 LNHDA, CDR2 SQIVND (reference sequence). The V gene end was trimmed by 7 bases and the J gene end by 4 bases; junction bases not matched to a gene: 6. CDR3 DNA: TGTGCCAGTACCCGGACAGGGAGATACAATGAGCAGTTCTTC. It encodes CASTRTGRYNEQFF.

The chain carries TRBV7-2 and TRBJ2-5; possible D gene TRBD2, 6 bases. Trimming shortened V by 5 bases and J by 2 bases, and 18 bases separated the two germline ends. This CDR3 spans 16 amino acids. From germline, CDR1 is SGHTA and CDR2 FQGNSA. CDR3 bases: TGTGCCAGCAGCCTGTCCGGAAGTAGCGGTCAAGAGACCCAGTACTTC. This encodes CASSLSGSSGQETQYF.

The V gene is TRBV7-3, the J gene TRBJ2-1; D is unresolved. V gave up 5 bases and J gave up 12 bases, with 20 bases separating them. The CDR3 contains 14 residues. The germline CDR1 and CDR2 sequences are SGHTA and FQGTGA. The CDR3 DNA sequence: TGTGCCAGCAGCCCCCCCCATCCAGCCCCAGGGCAGTTCTTC. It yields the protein CASSPPHPAPGQFF.